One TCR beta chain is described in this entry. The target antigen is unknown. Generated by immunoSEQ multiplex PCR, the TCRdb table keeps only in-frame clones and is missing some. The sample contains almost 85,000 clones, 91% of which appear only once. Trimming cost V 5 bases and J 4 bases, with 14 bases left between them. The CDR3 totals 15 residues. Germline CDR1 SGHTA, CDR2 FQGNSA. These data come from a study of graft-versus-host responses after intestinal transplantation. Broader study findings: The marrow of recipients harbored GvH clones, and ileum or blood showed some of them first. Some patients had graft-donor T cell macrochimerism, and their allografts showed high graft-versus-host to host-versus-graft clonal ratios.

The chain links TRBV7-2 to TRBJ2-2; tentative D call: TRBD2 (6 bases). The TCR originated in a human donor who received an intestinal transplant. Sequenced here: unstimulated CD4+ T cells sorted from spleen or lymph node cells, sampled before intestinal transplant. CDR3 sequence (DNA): TGTGCCAGCAGCCTACAACTAGCCGGCACCGGGGAGCTGTTTTTT. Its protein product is CASSLQLAGTGELFF.